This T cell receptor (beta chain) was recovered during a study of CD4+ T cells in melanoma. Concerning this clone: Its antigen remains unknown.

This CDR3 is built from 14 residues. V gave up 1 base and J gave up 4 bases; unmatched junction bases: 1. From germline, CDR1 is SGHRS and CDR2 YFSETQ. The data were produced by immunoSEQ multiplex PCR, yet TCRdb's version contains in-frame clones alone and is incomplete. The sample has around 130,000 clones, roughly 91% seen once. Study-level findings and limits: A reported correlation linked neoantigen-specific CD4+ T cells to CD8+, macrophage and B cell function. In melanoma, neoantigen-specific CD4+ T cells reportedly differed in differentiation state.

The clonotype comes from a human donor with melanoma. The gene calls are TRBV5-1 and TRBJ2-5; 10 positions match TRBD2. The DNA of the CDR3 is TGCGCCAGCAGCTTGTTAGCGGGGGGAGAGACCCAGTACTTC. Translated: CASSLLAGGETQYF.